Listed below are T cell receptor beta chains from one sample, sequenced in a study of Graves' ophthalmopathy and Graves' hyperthyroidism. TCRdb used MiXCR to reprocess the multiplex PCR reads, holding one entry per CDR3 protein. Of about 550,000 distinct CDR3 sequences in the sample, 35% to 45% are singletons; the top ten hold about 4.2%. Specimen: peripheral blood or thyroid tissue (not recorded which). Source of these receptors: an adult man with Graves' hyperthyroidism. Both conserved end residues are part of each CDR3.

14 | TRBV28 | CASRTGGWGQPQHF
13 | TRBV2 | CASEPTGGGEQFF
14 | TRBV12-3/TRBV12-4 | CASVLGPGAPEAFF
16 | TRBV19 | CASVDTGTGNTGELFF
15 | TRBV29-1 | CSVGEGGAGIETQYF
14 | TRBV12-3/TRBV12-4 | CASSGGIGIYEQYF
15 | TRBV9 | CASSSPRRNTGELFF
13 | TRBV20-1 | CSARDLVVETQYF
15 | TRBV5-1 | CASSPRGPGNTEAFF
15 | TRBV7-8 | CASSSERLSSYEQYF
16 | TRBV20-1 | CSAREGVRHSNTEAFF
12 | TRBV29-1 | CSVEDLVDRVFF
15 | TRBV19 | CASSDLAAGGETQYF
14 | TRBV5-1 | CASRPTGRGETQYF
15 | TRBV6-5 | CASSRTGYSNQPQHF
17 | TRBV24-1 | CATSNLSGTGNTGELFF
16 | TRBV2 | CASSEELGDRSYGYTF
14 | TRBV10-3 | CAISERIGGVGNTF
14 | TRBV2 | CASTDRQGVNEQYF
16 | TRBV2 | CASSEQGLAGGYEQYF
16 | TRBV18 | CASSPTPGQDVREQYF
18 | TRBV15 | CATSKSGAGDSFNEKLFF
15 | TRBV10-2 | CATQQGAKGANVLTF
14 | TRBV20-1 | CSAARVPKWNEQFF
16 | TRBV5-6 | CASSLNAGANTGELFF
17 | TRBV2 | CASSERRARLMNTGAFF
14 | TRBV5-1 | CASSPQGAGGEQYF
19 | TRBV6-6 | CASRRTSGTGGGRGQPQHF
12 | TRBV29-1 | CSGDRLYYGYTF
14 | TRBV2 | CASDRDRDKNIQYF
15 | TRBV7-9 | CASSLGHGTTGELFF
14 | TRBV12-3/TRBV12-4 | CASSVIQGTETQYF
16 | TRBV10-2 | CASSEHKVFGNTEAFF
11 | TRBV20-1 | CSAREGTEQFF
17 | TRBV5-4 | CASSLGLGTGKRTEAFF
17 | TRBV29-1 | CSVEGTSGISSSYEQYF
16 | TRBV7-2 | CASSSPSSGLAGKQYF
14 | TRBV5-1 | CASSSQGAGETQYF
14 | TRBV29-1 | CSVAGTGARSPLHF
16 | TRBV7-6 | CASSDWGADWSYEQYF
16 | TRBV19 | CASSEPTGAGANVLTF
14 | TRBV29-1 | CSVASGGGSGELFF
15 | TRBV6-1 | CASSGAGTGSYEQYF
14 | TRBV28 | CASIEEGISEKLFF
15 | TRBV20-1 | CSARDGVASQETQHF
15 | TRBV10-3 | CAIRIGQGHTGELFF
12 | TRBV7-3 | CASSFAGETQYF
16 | TRBV20-1 | CSARDPSSGGAGEQYF
14 | TRBV4-2 | CASSQQGGWETQYF
13 | TRBV28 | CASITLGVQGYTF
16 | TRBV7-9 | CASSATGTSSEETQYF
15 | TRBV20-1 | CSARAQGGVNTEAFF
14 | TRBV24-1 | CATSDSDRDAEAFF
18 | TRBV7-3 | CASSFPRGWDRGWDGYTF
13 | TRBV29-1 | CSVLGGFGETQYF
14 | TRBV9 | CASSGGTATDTQYF
16 | TRBV19 | CASSIRTAANTGELFF
12 | TRBV7-9 | CASSRQDTEAFF
13 | TRBV29-1 | CSVGTGVDQPQHF
14 | TRBV10-3 | CAISVTSAQQTQYF